Included here is one T cell receptor beta chain sequence, with context. Authors' analysis steps: Estimated nucleated cell counts came from reference gene primer amplification. Assay used: immunoSEQ multiplex PCR; TCRdb lists only in-frame clones, some missing. For V, J and clone size, that table is used; D and trimming come from the DNA. The repertoire includes over 200,000 clones, more than 85% of them detected once, and 1.9% sits in the top ten. This specimen comes from a study of blood T cell repertoires in COVID-19. For the study at large: Researchers got acute and convalescent COVID-19 samples from the United States, Italy and Spain. PBMCs, B-cell-depleted T cells, or T cells were the source of the cDNA or gDNA that made up the material.

J lost 5 bases, V lost 4 bases, and 8 bases had no gene match. Germline-derived CDR1 and CDR2 are SGHRS and YFSETQ. The CDR3 runs 16 residues. This sequence joins TRBV5-1 and TRBJ2-5; 13 bases map to TRBD2. This clonotype originated in a man in his forties with active or convalescent COVID-19. Sample: peripheral blood. CDR3 protein: CASSLDPGLAGETQYF. The CDR3 nucleotides are TGCGCCAGCAGCCTAGATCCGGGACTAGCGGGGGAGACCCAGTACTTC. The variable domain in full, completed from reference TRBV5-1 and TRBJ2-5, reads KAGVTQTPRYLIKTRGQQVTLSCSPISGHRSVSWYQQTPGQGLQFLFEYFSETQRNKGNFPGRFSGRQFSNSRSEMNVSTLELGDSALYLCASSLDPGLAGETQYFGPGTRLLVL.